This record concerns one T cell receptor beta chain sequence. This entry belongs to a study of blood T cell repertoires in COVID-19. Overall study: Collection of acute and convalescent COVID-19 samples took place in the United States, Italy and Spain. T cells, B-cell-depleted T cells, or PBMCs provided the cDNA or gDNA that served as material.

In the authors' methods: Estimation of nucleated cell counts was performed using reference gene primer amplification. Method: immunoSEQ multiplex PCR; TCRdb's copy keeps in-frame clones and lacks some. The V and J calls and clone size were taken over from that table, and D and trimming were inferred from the DNA. The repertoire holds about 47,000 clones, with approximately 85% as singletons. Losses at the gene ends were 0 bases for V and 6 bases for J; bases not matched to a gene: 6. Germline V CDR1 and CDR2: ENHRY, SYGVKD. The CDR3 spans 17 residues. The source of this sequence is a man aged 50-59 years with active COVID-19. The genes are TRBV10-3 and TRBJ2-1, with TRBD2 matching over 12 bases. The sequencing sample was made of peripheral blood. The DNA of the CDR3 is TGTGCCATCAGTGAGTCGATAGCTAGCGGGAGGGTCAATGAGCAGTTCTTC. Its protein product is CAISESIASGRVNEQFF.